These 28 T cell receptor beta chains were sequenced from one sample in a study of blood T cell repertoires in COVID-19. Using immunoSEQ multiplex PCR, the repertoire was profiled, and TCRdb retains in-frame clones only, with some absent. The sample consists of about 170,000 clones, 83% of them appearing once. The sample taken for sequencing was peripheral blood. These receptors were collected from a woman between 65 and 79 years old who had recovered from COVID-19.

The chain uses TRBV7-8 and TRBJ2-7; 7 nucleotides line up with TRBD2. J gave up 5 bases and V 5 bases, and 12 bases lay outside the gene matches. Germline assignment: CDR1 SGHVS and CDR2 FQNEAQ. This CDR3 region has 15 residues. The CDR3 nucleotides read TGTGCCAGCAGCACGGTGGGGGGGGAGCGTGACGAGCAGTACTTC. Translation: CASSTVGGERDEQYF.

The genes are TRBV5-6 and TRBJ2-7, with D possibly TRBD2 on 7 matching bases. The CDR3 is 13 residues long. The germline V and J ends were trimmed by 4 bases and 5 bases, with 13 bases remaining between them. Germline-derived CDR1 and CDR2 are SGHDT and YYEEEE. CDR3 protein: CASSPRGGHEQYF. The DNA for the CDR3 is TGTGCCAGCAGCCCGAGGGGGGGCCACGAGCAGTACTTC.

The chain joins TRBV19 to TRBJ1-5, with TRBD1 identical over 12 bases. Germline CDR1 and CDR2: LNHDA and SQIVND (reference sequence). The CDR3 spans 16 residues. The V and J ends lost 10 bases and 1 base, in that order; junction bases with no gene match: 8. CDR3 region: CATRDRGLGSNQPQHF. DNA for the CDR3: TGTGCCACCCGGGACAGGGGGCTTGGGAGCAATCAGCCCCAGCATTTT.

The rearrangement links TRBV24-1 to TRBJ1-1; D is unresolved. The CDR3 consists of 15 residues. The ends were cut back, 3 bases at V and 1 base at J, with 11 bases in the middle. From germline, CDR1 is KGHDR and CDR2 SFDVKD. CDR3 protein: CATSDPSGGNTEAFF. The CDR3 DNA reads as TGTGCCACCAGTGATCCCTCAGGAGGGAACACTGAAGCTTTCTTT.

This clone was counted once. The chain recombines TRBV5-4 with TRBJ2-1; 12 bases are shared with TRBD2. CDR1 is SGHNT, CDR2 YYREEE, per germline (reference sequence). The V segment lost 1 base and the J segment 4 bases; nucleotides outside the gene matches: 9. CDR3 length: 18 residues. This CDR3 reads CASSLMASGGAGYNEQFF. As DNA, the CDR3 is TGTGCCAGCAGCTTGATGGCTAGCGGGGGGGCGGGGTACAATGAGCAGTTCTTC.

The rearrangement uses TRBV4-1 and TRBJ2-5, with D perhaps matching TRBD2 (5 bases). CDR3 size: 16 residues. V was pared by 1 base and J by 1 base, with 13 bases between. Germline loops: CDR1 MGHRA, CDR2 YSYEKL. The DNA of the CDR3 is TGCGCCAGCAGCCAAGTGAGCGGAGACCCCCAAGAGACCCAGTACTTC. Its translation: CASSQVSGDPQETQYF.

This chain links TRBV13 with TRBJ2-5; 7 bases map to TRBD2. The germline gives CDR1 PRHDT, CDR2 FYEKMQ (reference sequence). The CDR3 runs 13 residues. V gave up 5 bases and J gave up 5 bases; unmatched junction bases: 5. The CDR3 region has the DNA TGTGCCAGCAGCCCAAACGGGGGGGAGACCCAGTACTTC. As protein: CASSPNGGETQYF.

The chain carries TRBV5-1 and TRBJ1-6; 7 nucleotides align to TRBD1. The CDR3 is 14 amino acids. V lost 6 bases, J lost 4 bases, and 4 bases stayed unmatched. Germline values: CDR1 SGHRS, CDR2 YFSETQ. The CDR3 DNA is TGCGCCAGCACCGGGGGACAGTATAATTCACCCCTCCACTTT. It is translated as CASTGGQYNSPLHF.

The gene calls are TRBV29-1 and TRBJ1-2; unclear D gene. Trimming shortened V by 0 bases and J by 4 bases, and 12 bases separated the two germline ends. The CDR3 totals 14 residues. Looked up from germline, CDR1 is SQVTM and CDR2 is ANQGSEA. The chain's CDR3 is CSVEEVPAGYGYTF. The CDR3 nucleotides read TGCAGCGTTGAAGAGGTCCCTGCGGGCTATGGCTACACCTTC.

This clone was seen just once. J is TRBJ1-6 and V is TRBV18; 10 nucleotides agree with TRBD1. Germline V gene sequence: CDR1 KGHSH, CDR2 LQKENI. The CDR3 is 17 amino acids. V lost 6 bases, J lost 6 bases, and 11 bases stayed unmatched. The CDR3 region has the DNA TGTGCCAGCTCCCCCTCCGGGACAGGGGCTGGTAATTCACCCCTCCACTTT. This codes for CASSPSGTGAGNSPLHF.

This chain connects TRBV5-5 to TRBJ2-7; 12 positions match TRBD2. CDR3 length equals 19 residues. Germline CDR1 SGHKS, CDR2 YYEKEE (reference sequence). Losses at the gene ends were 2 bases for V and 0 bases for J; bases not matched to a gene: 12. The CDR3 region is CASSFPTSGRRTSSYEQYF. The CDR3 nucleotides read TGTGCCAGCAGCTTTCCCACTAGCGGGAGGCGAACCAGCTCCTACGAGCAGTACTTC.

This clone has just one count. The chain links TRBV3-1 (or the pseudogene TRBV3-2) to TRBJ2-3; D may be TRBD2 (5 bases). From germline, CDR1 is LGHDT and CDR2 YNNKEL (reference sequence). The CDR3 extends over 13 amino acids. V lost 4 bases and J 10 bases, leaving 15 bases between the germline ends. CDR3 amino acids: CASSPSLGRSQYF. CDR3 bases: TGTGCCAGCAGCCCCTCACTAGGCAGGTCGCAGTATTTT.

CDR3 in amino acids: CASSPTSGSPGHEQYF. The CDR3 region has the DNA TGTGCCAGCTCCCCGACTAGCGGGAGCCCGGGCCACGAGCAGTACTTC. The chain combines TRBV18 with TRBJ2-7; 12 nucleotides match TRBD2. V shed 6 bases and J 5 bases; nucleotides not matched to a gene: 11. This CDR3 is 16 amino acids long. Germline V gives CDR1 KGHSH, CDR2 LQKENI.

The chain employs TRBV5-6 and TRBJ2-5; possibly TRBD1 for D (6 bases). The CDR3 spans 15 residues. Germline-derived CDR1 and CDR2 are SGHDT and YYEEEE. The V and J ends lost 0 bases and 3 bases respectively, with 12 bases between them. DNA of the CDR3: TGTGCCAGCAGCTTGGTTGGGGGCTATGAAGAGACCCAGTACTTC. The encoded protein is CASSLVGGYEETQYF.

This clone was seen more than once but under ten times. The CDR3 sequence: CASTLSTEAFF. The CDR3 DNA sequence: TGTGCCAGCACCCTGAGCACTGAAGCTTTCTTT. The V gene is TRBV28, the J gene TRBJ1-1; D not certain. Germline loops: CDR1 MDHEN, CDR2 SYDVKM. The CDR3 consists of 11 residues. Trimming took off 7 bases at V and 4 bases at J, with 7 bases between the two ends. Complete variable domain (other parts from reference TRBV28 and TRBJ1-1): DVKVTQSSRYLVKRTGEKVFLECVQDMDHENMFWYRQDPGLGLRLIYFSYDVKMKEKGDIPEGYSVSREKKERFSLILESASTNQTSMYLCASTLSTEAFFGQGTRLTVV.

The sample holds a few counts of this clone. The rearrangement uses TRBV3-1 (or the pseudogene TRBV3-2) and TRBJ1-1; 7 bases fit TRBD1. The CDR3 runs 16 residues. The germline V gene encodes CDR1 LGHDT and CDR2 YNNKEL (reference sequence). Trimming at V came to 5 bases and at J to 3 bases, leaving 12 bases not matched to a gene. CDR3 sequence (DNA): TGTGCCAGCAGCTCCCAATTACAGGGGCGCGACACTGAAGCTTTCTTT. This codes for CASSSQLQGRDTEAFF.

J is TRBJ1-5 and V is TRBV7-2, with unresolved D. CDR1 and CDR2 from the germline V gene are SGHTA and FQGNSA. Trimming removed 1 base from V and 5 bases from J, with 12 bases in between. This CDR3 is 15 amino acids long. CDR3 loop: CASSLGAGGDQPQHF. CDR3 nucleotides: TGTGCCAGCAGCTTAGGGGCAGGCGGGGATCAGCCCCAGCATTTT.

This clone has only a few counts. J is TRBJ2-3 and V is TRBV11-2; 10 bases are shared with TRBD1. Germline V gene data show CDR1 as SGHAT and CDR2 as FQNNGV. Losses at the gene ends were 3 bases for V and 0 bases for J; bases not matched to a gene: 6. The CDR3 contains 17 residues. The chain's CDR3 is CASSFGQGDPSTDTQYF. DNA for the CDR3: TGTGCCAGCAGCTTCGGACAGGGGGATCCTAGCACAGATACGCAGTATTTT. The variable domain in full, with the rest retrieved from reference TRBV11-2 and TRBJ2-3, is EAGVAQSPRYKIIEKRQSVAFWCNPISGHATLYWYQQILGQGPKLLIQFQNNGVVDDSQLPKDRFSAERLKGVDSTLKIQPAKLEDSAVYLCASSFGQGDPSTDTQYFGPGTRLTVL.

The chain employs TRBV9 and TRBJ1-3; 7 bases fit TRBD1. Germline lookup yields CDR1 SGDLS and CDR2 YYNGEE. V trimming: 4 bases; J trimming: 4 bases; junction bases outside the gene matches: 17. The CDR3 loop spans 18 amino acids. CDR3 in DNA: TGTGCCAGCAGCCGAGGGGAAGACAGGGCCTGGGGCGGAAACACCATATATTTT. This codes for CASSRGEDRAWGGNTIYF.

The chain links TRBV2 to TRBJ1-4, with D perhaps TRBD1 (5 bases). V lost 6 bases and J lost 6, with 14 bases in between. This CDR3 comprises 14 residues. Germline-derived CDR1 and CDR2 are SNHLY and FYNNEI. CDR3 nucleotide sequence: TGTGCCAGCAGCACCAGGGCGGGGTATGAAAAACTGTTTTTT. It yields the protein CASSTRAGYEKLFF.

V is TRBV15 and J is TRBJ2-3, with a possible D match to TRBD2 (5 bases). CDR3 length: 17 residues. With 1 base removed from V and 4 bases from J, the gap between germline ends came to 18 bases. CDR1 and CDR2 from the germline V gene are LNHNV and YYDKDF (reference sequence). The chain's CDR3 is CATSRASAGGRSDTQYF. The CDR3 DNA follows: TGTGCCACCAGCAGAGCTTCGGCAGGCGGGCGTTCAGATACGCAGTATTTT.

The J gene is TRBJ1-2, the V gene TRBV4-3, with D perhaps matching TRBD1 (6 bases). This CDR3 has 15 residues. Germline CDR1 and CDR2: LGHNA and YSLEER. V was pared by 0 bases and J by 2 bases, with 10 bases between. The CDR3 sequence: CASSQDLGANYGYTF. CDR3 nucleotides: TGCGCCAGCAGCCAAGATCTGGGGGCGAACTATGGCTACACCTTC.

The rearrangement links TRBV6-5 to TRBJ2-7; no definite D call. Germline loops: CDR1 MNHEY, CDR2 SVGAGI. V was trimmed by 0 bases and J by 3 bases, leaving 12 bases between them. The CDR3 totals 15 residues. CDR3 amino acids: CASSYSPQAHYEQYF. Written as DNA, the CDR3 is TGTGCCAGCAGTTACTCTCCGCAGGCCCACTACGAGCAGTACTTC.

The rearrangement links TRBV7-6 to TRBJ1-5; D is possibly TRBD1 (5 bases). Germline CDR1 SGHVS, CDR2 FNYEAQ. This CDR3 comprises 13 residues. V shed 2 bases and J shed 4 bases, with 6 bases lying between them. The CDR3 here is CASSLQGNQPQHF. CDR3 nucleotide sequence: TGTGCCAGCAGCTTACAGGGTAATCAGCCCCAGCATTTT.

The V gene is TRBV7-6, the J gene TRBJ2-1, with 13 bases that match TRBD2. V lost 4 bases, J lost 5 bases, and 8 bases stayed unmatched. The CDR3 totals 17 residues. The germline V gene encodes CDR1 SGHVS and CDR2 FNYEAQ. The CDR3 protein is CASSSRTSGSNHNEQFF. Written as DNA, the CDR3 is TGTGCCAGCAGCTCACGGACTAGCGGGAGTAACCACAATGAGCAGTTCTTC.

The gene calls are TRBV9 and TRBJ2-7, with a possible D match to TRBD2 (7 bases). Germline CDR1 reads SGDLS; CDR2 reads YYNGEE. With 2 bases removed from V and 4 bases from J, the gap between germline ends came to 13 bases. The CDR3 consists of 14 residues. This CDR3 is CASSVGGRVYEQYF. The CDR3 nucleotides read TGTGCCAGCAGCGTGGGGGGGCGCGTATACGAGCAGTACTTC. Complete variable domain (other parts from reference TRBV9 and TRBJ2-7): DSGVTQTPKHLITATGQRVTLRCSPRSGDLSVYWYQQSLDQGLQFLIQYYNGEERAKGNILERFSAQQFPDLHSELNLSSLELGDSALYFCASSVGGRVYEQYFGPGTRLTVT.

The chain uses TRBV5-1 and TRBJ2-1, with TRBD2 as a possible D gene (5 bases). Per germline, CDR1 SGHRS and CDR2 YFSETQ. V lost 4 bases to trimming and J lost 0 bases, with 17 bases between them. CDR3 length: 17 amino acids. The CDR3: CASSRALGSGSYNEQFF. The CDR3 DNA follows: TGCGCCAGCAGCCGTGCACTAGGATCTGGCTCCTACAATGAGCAGTTCTTC.

The chain employs TRBV30 and TRBJ1-4, with 8 positions matching TRBD1. This CDR3 spans 15 amino acids. Germline loops: CDR1 GTSNPN, CDR2 SVGIG (reference sequence). The J segment lost 8 bases and the V segment lost 2 bases, leaving 10 bases of the junction unmatched. CDR3: CAWSTQGAGEEKLFF. The CDR3 nucleotides are TGTGCCTGGAGTACCCAGGGGGCGGGGGAGGAAAAACTGTTTTTT.